This record concerns one T cell receptor (beta chain) sequence. This specimen comes from a study of beta chain features in type 1 diabetes. For the study at large: Across all samples, 100 million to 130 million sorted cells were examined.

Expressed TCRB transcripts got sequenced, as all isolated RNA was reverse transcribed. Here immunoSEQ multiplex PCR was the method, and the copy in TCRdb shows in-frame clones only, minus some. This sample has hundreds of thousands of clones; approximately 14% occur once, and the top ten carry approximately 0.038%. The clonotype comes from a man in his thirties or forties in good health. Sequencing was performed on naive CD4+ T cells from blood.

DNA for the CDR3: TGCAGCGGGGGGACTTCCTACGAGCAGTACTTC. It is translated as CSGGTSYEQYF. The J gene is TRBJ2-7, the V gene TRBV29-1; a weak D match, TRBD2 (6 bases). Trimming removed 7 bases from V and 1 base from J, with 8 bases in between. CDR1 is SQVTM, CDR2 ANQGSEA, per germline. This CDR3 spans 11 amino acids.